The 23 T cell receptor beta chains listed next were all sequenced from one sample in a study of blood T cell repertoires in COVID-19. Clones were sequenced by immunoSEQ multiplex PCR, and TCRdb holds only the in-frame ones, with some missing. This table has 300,000 or so clones, around 90% appearing once. The sample consisted of peripheral blood. The receptors come from a man aged 18 to 30 who had recovered from COVID-19.

The chain has TRBV5-1 and TRBJ2-7; 7 nucleotides match TRBD2. The CDR3 is 16 amino acids. Per the germline V gene, CDR1 is SGHRS and CDR2 is YFSETQ. Trimming cost V 2 bases and J 0 bases; bases outside gene matches: 8. The CDR3 DNA sequence: TGCGCCAGCAGCTTAAGCGGGGCGTCCAGCTCCTACGAGCAGTACTTC. Its translation: CASSLSGASSSYEQYF.

The chain links TRBV4-2 to TRBJ1-1; D gene ambiguous. Germline loops: CDR1 LGHNA, CDR2 YNFKEQ. Trimming took off 1 base at V and 3 bases at J, with 9 bases between the two ends. The CDR3 runs 14 residues. The CDR3 coding sequence is TGTGCCAGCAGCCAAGCGGCCCGGGACACTGAAGCTTTCTTT. It translates to CASSQAARDTEAFF.

Concerning this clone itself: In the same sample, other DNA sequences code for this CDR3. The rearrangement uses TRBV5-6 and TRBJ1-4; D is uncertain. The CDR3 totals 16 residues. Trimming left V 1 base short and J 0 bases short, with 10 bases between. Germline values: CDR1 SGHDT, CDR2 YYEEEE. The CDR3 coding sequence is TGTGCCAGCAGCTTGAGGCAGGCTGCAACTAATGAAAAACTGTTTTTT. The encoded protein is CASSLRQAATNEKLFF.

The rearrangement joins TRBV2 to TRBJ1-3; maybe TRBD1 (6 bases). The CDR3 loop spans 17 amino acids. CDR1 is SNHLY, CDR2 FYNNEI, per germline. Trimming pared 1 base from V and 0 bases from J, leaving 13 bases between. The CDR3 DNA is TGTGCCAGCAGTGAAGTGGGACATATGCCCTCTGGAAACACCATATATTTT. Amino acid sequence: CASSEVGHMPSGNTIYF.

A remark on this clone: The sample carries other DNA sequences with the same CDR3. The V and J genes are TRBV5-1 and TRBJ2-2; TRBD2 matches at 13 bases. This CDR3 has 16 residues. Unmatched junction bases numbered 2, after V lost 0 bases and J lost 6 bases. Germline CDR1 SGHRS, CDR2 YFSETQ. CDR3: CASSLGLAGGAGELFF. DNA for the CDR3: TGCGCCAGCAGCTTGGGACTAGCGGGAGGAGCCGGGGAGCTGTTTTTT.

For this clone: Other DNA variants within this sample encode the same CDR3. The V and J genes are TRBV7-3 and TRBJ2-2, with D perhaps matching TRBD1 (5 bases). This CDR3 spans 14 amino acids. The V end lost 6 bases, the J end lost 2 bases, and 10 bases lay between the germline ends. Germline CDR1 reads SGHTA; CDR2 reads FQGTGA. CDR3 loop: CASSPQGNTGELFF. CDR3 sequence (DNA): TGTGCCAGCAGTCCCCAGGGTAACACCGGGGAGCTGTTTTTT.

The chain uses TRBV3-1 (or the pseudogene TRBV3-2) and TRBJ2-3, with 7 nucleotides matching TRBD1. CDR1 LGHDT and CDR2 YNNKEL come from the germline V gene (reference sequence). This CDR3 region has 16 residues. The junction had 8 bases not matched to a gene; V was cut back by 5 bases and J by 0 bases. The CDR3 DNA sequence: TGTGCCAGCAGCTTCCGACAGGGTTTTAGCACAGATACGCAGTATTTT. It specifies CASSFRQGFSTDTQYF.

This chain joins TRBV18 and TRBJ2-1, with 10 positions matching TRBD2. CDR1 and CDR2 (germline): KGHSH, LQKENI. The CDR3 has 16 residues. Trimming cost V 2 bases and J 10 bases; bases outside gene matches: 11. CDR3 DNA: TGTGCCAGCTCACCAGGGCTAGCGGGAGAGGTAGGGGAGCAGTTCTTC. Translating it yields CASSPGLAGEVGEQFF.

CDR3 sequence reads: CASSFRQGYEQYF. For the CDR3, the DNA is TGTGCCAGCAGTTTTCGACAGGGCTACGAGCAGTACTTC. The rearrangement uses TRBV6-5 and TRBJ2-7, with 7 bases aligning to TRBD1. This CDR3 region has 13 residues. V trimming: 4 bases; J trimming: 3 bases; junction bases outside the gene matches: 3. Germline V gene data show CDR1 as MNHEY and CDR2 as SVGAGI.

Comment on this clone: Different DNA sequences within this sample yield the same CDR3. J is TRBJ2-1 and V is TRBV7-9; possibly TRBD1 for D (5 bases). Germline V gene sequence: CDR1 SEHNR, CDR2 FQNEAQ (reference sequence). This CDR3 spans 15 amino acids. The V gene lost 5 bases and the J gene lost 0 bases, with 11 bases spanning the gap. CDR3 DNA: TGTGCCAGCAGCCTGCAGGGTAGCTCCTACAATGAGCAGTTCTTC. Protein sequence: CASSLQGSSYNEQFF.

The chain has TRBV4-1 and TRBJ1-5; D is possibly TRBD1 (6 bases). The CDR3 has 17 amino acids. Germline loops: CDR1 MGHRA, CDR2 YSYEKL. Trimming took off 0 bases at V and 1 base at J, with 13 bases between the two ends. CDR3 loop: CASSQEQGFWSNQPQHF. DNA of the CDR3: TGCGCCAGCAGCCAAGAACAGGGATTTTGGAGCAATCAGCCCCAGCATTTT.

The chain uses TRBV7-9 and TRBJ2-1, with 10 nucleotides matching TRBD2. The CDR3 has 18 residues. Germline V gives CDR1 SEHNR, CDR2 FQNEAQ (reference sequence). Trimming at V came to 5 bases and at J to 10 bases, leaving 20 bases not matched to a gene. CDR3 residues: CASSPLGRIAGGSLEQFF. For the CDR3, the DNA is TGTGCCAGCAGCCCCCTCGGTAGGATAGCGGGGGGATCGCTAGAGCAGTTCTTC.

In nucleotides, the CDR3 is TGTGCCATCAGTGAGTCGGCAGCGACCAACTATGGCTACACCTTC. Translating gives CAISESAATNYGYTF. V and J are TRBV10-3 and TRBJ1-2; no clear D. Germline lookup yields CDR1 ENHRY and CDR2 SYGVKD. The CDR3 consists of 15 residues. Trimming pared 0 bases from V and 2 bases from J, leaving 10 bases between.

The chain joins TRBV30 to TRBJ1-2; unclear D gene. Germline CDR1 and CDR2: GTSNPN and SVGIG (reference sequence). The V and J ends lost 2 bases and 4 bases respectively, with 11 bases between them. This CDR3 contains 13 residues. For the CDR3, the DNA is TGTGCCTGGAGTCCCAGTCTTGGCTATGGCTACACCTTC. Amino acids: CAWSPSLGYGYTF.

V gene TRBV9 combines with J gene TRBJ1-1; 8 nucleotides agree with TRBD1. The J segment lost 0 bases and the V segment lost 3 bases, leaving 10 bases of the junction unmatched. CDR1 and CDR2 (germline): SGDLS, YYNGEE. The CDR3 has 17 amino acids. The CDR3 spells CASSARQGALLNTEAFF. DNA for the CDR3: TGTGCCAGCAGCGCGAGGCAGGGGGCTTTACTGAACACTGAAGCTTTCTTT.

This chain links TRBV10-1 with TRBJ2-1, with D perhaps TRBD2 (6 bases). Germline values: CDR1 WNHNN, CDR2 SYGVQD (reference sequence). The V end lost 2 bases, the J end lost 5 bases, and 13 bases lay between the germline ends. CDR3 length equals 15 residues. The CDR3 DNA reads as TGCGCCAGCAGTGAGGTCCAGGAGGGAAACAATGAGCAGTTCTTC. Amino acids: CASSEVQEGNNEQFF.

Comment on this clone: This sample includes further DNA sequences coding for the same CDR3. The chain employs TRBV11-3 and TRBJ2-3, with D possibly TRBD2 on 5 matching bases. The CDR3 length is 14 residues. V shed 1 base and J shed 2 bases, with 7 bases lying between them. Germline V gives CDR1 SGHNT, CDR2 YENEEA. CDR3 residues: CASSLGGITDTQYF. In nucleotides, the CDR3 is TGTGCCAGCAGCTTAGGAGGGATCACAGATACGCAGTATTTT.

Here the CDR3 DNA reads TGCAGCGTGGCCCCGGGACAGGGAAGCTCCTACGAGCAGTACTTC. As protein: CSVAPGQGSSYEQYF. The gene calls are TRBV29-1 and TRBJ2-7, with 9 nucleotides matching TRBD1. The CDR3 contains 15 residues. Losses at the gene ends were 6 bases for V and 0 bases for J; bases not matched to a gene: 9. CDR1 and CDR2 from the germline V gene are SQVTM and ANQGSEA.

The chain carries TRBV19 and TRBJ2-7; 8 bases align to TRBD2. This CDR3 has 15 amino acids. J gave up 2 bases and V 8 bases, and 11 bases lay outside the gene matches. The germline gives CDR1 LNHDA, CDR2 SQIVND (reference sequence). The chain's CDR3 is CASRRGGAGAYEQYF. CDR3 in DNA: TGTGCCAGTCGTCGGGGGGGGGCCGGAGCCTACGAGCAGTACTTC.

V gene TRBV30 combines with J gene TRBJ2-7, with 9 bases aligning to TRBD1. Germline CDR1 and CDR2: GTSNPN and SVGIG (reference sequence). This CDR3 region has 12 residues. Germline trimming cut 8 bases from V and 6 bases from J; bases unmatched to any gene: 8. In nucleotides, the CDR3 is TGTGCCGGGACAGGGCTCTTACTCGAGCAGTACTTC. Translation gives CAGTGLLLEQYF.

The chain links TRBV5-4 to TRBJ1-2; no clear D. V lost 2 bases and J lost 2, with 7 bases in between. Per germline, CDR1 SGHNT and CDR2 YYREEE (reference sequence). The CDR3 runs 13 residues. The DNA of the CDR3 is TGTGCCAGCAGCTTTCCCCTGAACTATGGCTACACCTTC. The encoded protein is CASSFPLNYGYTF. Using reference TRBV5-4 and TRBJ1-2 for the parts outside the CDR3, the full variable domain is ETGVTQSPTHLIKTRGQQVTLRCSSQSGHNTVSWYQQALGQGPQFIFQYYREEENGRGNFPPRFSGLQFPNYSSELNVNALELDDSALYLCASSFPLNYGYTFGSGTRLTVV.

The V and J genes are TRBV18 and TRBJ2-4; TRBD2 agrees at 11 bases. CDR3 length: 16 residues. V lost 2 bases to trimming and J lost 3 bases; unmatched junction nucleotides: 3. Germline values: CDR1 KGHSH, CDR2 LQKENI. CDR3 bases: TGTGCCAGCTCACCAAGGCTAGCGGGGGGCAAAAACATTCAGTACTTC. It specifies CASSPRLAGGKNIQYF.

J is TRBJ1-3 and V is TRBV11-2, with no clear D. This CDR3 spans 14 amino acids. Trimming removed 5 bases from V and 0 bases from J, with 8 bases in between. Germline values: CDR1 SGHAT, CDR2 FQNNGV. The CDR3 reads CASSTQSSGNTIYF. CDR3 DNA: TGTGCCAGCAGCACACAGAGCTCTGGAAACACCATATATTTT.